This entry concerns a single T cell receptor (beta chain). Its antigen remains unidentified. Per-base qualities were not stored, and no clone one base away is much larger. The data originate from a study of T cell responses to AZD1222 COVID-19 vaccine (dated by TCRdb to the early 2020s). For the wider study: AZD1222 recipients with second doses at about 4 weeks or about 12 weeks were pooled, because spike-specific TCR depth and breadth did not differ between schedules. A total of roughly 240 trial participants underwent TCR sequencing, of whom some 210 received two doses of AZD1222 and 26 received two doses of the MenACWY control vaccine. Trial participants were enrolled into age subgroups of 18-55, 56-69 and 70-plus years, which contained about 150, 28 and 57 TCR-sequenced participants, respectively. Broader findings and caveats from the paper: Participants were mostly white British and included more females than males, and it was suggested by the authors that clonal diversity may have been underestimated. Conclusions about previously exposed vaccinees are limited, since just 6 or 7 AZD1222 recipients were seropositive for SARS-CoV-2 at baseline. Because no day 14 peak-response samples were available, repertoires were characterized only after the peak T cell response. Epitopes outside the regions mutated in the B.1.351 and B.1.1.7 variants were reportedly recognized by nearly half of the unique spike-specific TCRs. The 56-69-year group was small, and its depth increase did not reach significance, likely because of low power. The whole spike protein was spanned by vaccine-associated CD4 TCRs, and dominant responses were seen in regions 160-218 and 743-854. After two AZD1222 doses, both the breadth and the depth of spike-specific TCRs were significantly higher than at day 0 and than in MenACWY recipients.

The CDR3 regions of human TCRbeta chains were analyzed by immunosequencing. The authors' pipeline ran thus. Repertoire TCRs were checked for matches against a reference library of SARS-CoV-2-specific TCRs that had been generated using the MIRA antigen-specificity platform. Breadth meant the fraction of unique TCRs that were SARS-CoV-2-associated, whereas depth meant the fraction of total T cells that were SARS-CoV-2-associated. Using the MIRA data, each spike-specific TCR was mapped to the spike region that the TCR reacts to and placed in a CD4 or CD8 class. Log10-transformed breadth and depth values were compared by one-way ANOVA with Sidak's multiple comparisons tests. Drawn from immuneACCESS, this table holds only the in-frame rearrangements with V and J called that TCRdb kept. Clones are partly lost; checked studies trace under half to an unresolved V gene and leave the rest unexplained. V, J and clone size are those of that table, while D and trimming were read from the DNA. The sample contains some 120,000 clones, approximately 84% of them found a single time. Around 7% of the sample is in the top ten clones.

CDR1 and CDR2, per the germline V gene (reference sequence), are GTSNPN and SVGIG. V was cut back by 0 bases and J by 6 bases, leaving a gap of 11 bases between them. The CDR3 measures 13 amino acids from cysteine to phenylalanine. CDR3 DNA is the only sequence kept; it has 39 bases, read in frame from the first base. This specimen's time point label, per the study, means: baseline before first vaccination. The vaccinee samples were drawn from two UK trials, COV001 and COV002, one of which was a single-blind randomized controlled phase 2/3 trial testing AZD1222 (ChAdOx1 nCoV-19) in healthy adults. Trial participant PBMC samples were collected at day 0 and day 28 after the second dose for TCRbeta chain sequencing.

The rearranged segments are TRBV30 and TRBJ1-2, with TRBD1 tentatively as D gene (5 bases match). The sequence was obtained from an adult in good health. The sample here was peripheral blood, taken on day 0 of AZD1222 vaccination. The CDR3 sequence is CAWSVKGIDGYTF. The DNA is TGTGCCTGGAGTGTAAAGGGGATCGATGGCTACACCTTC.